The TCR beta chain described here comes from a study of graft-versus-host responses after intestinal transplantation. Points on this clone: Its antigen is as yet unknown.

Assay used: immunoSEQ multiplex PCR; TCRdb lists only in-frame clones, some missing. This sample yields 65,000 to 90,000 clones, of which approximately 90% are seen a single time; 7.6% belongs to the top ten. The clonotype originates from a human donor who was the organ donor for an intestinal transplant. The sequencing here drew on unstimulated CD8+ T cells sorted from spleen or lymph node cells, taken before transplant.

CDR3 sequence reads: CASSVTTQETQYF. CDR3 DNA: TGTGCCAGCAGCGTCACTACCCAAGAGACCCAGTACTTC. This chain links TRBV9 with TRBJ2-5, with no clear D. The CDR3 length is 13 residues. V lost 2 bases, J lost 1 base, and 6 bases lay in between. The germline CDR1 and CDR2 sequences are SGDLS and YYNGEE.